This TCR beta chain was obtained from a study of cytomegalovirus exposure and HLA in healthy donors. Study-level background: Most donors, around 81% of a few hundred genotyped, fell in the Caucasian-associated ancestry cluster. General observations from the study: The investigators catalogued 164 TCR beta chains as cytomegalovirus-associated. A later analysis linked a missense variant in DCLRE1C to the trimming of TCR beta V and J genes.

Points on this clone: Its cognate antigen is unknown.

Looked up from germline, CDR1 is SGHTA and CDR2 is FQGNSA. Deletions cut 5 bases from V and 7 bases from J, with 14 bases between. The CDR3 runs 13 residues. Primers: 60 Vbeta forward and 13 Jbeta reverse. Profiled with immunoSEQ multiplex PCR; TCRdb holds only in-frame clones, not every one. The sample records under 200,000 clones, about 77% being singletons. Specimen: PBMCs. The TCR sequence derives from a man between 60 and 75 years old in good health and CMV-seronegative. The rearrangement joins TRBV7-2 to TRBJ1-1; D possibly corresponds to TRBD1 (6 bases). The CDR3 DNA reads as TGTGCCAGCAGCCGGAACCTAGGGGGTGAAGCTTTCTTT. This gives the protein CASSRNLGGEAFF.